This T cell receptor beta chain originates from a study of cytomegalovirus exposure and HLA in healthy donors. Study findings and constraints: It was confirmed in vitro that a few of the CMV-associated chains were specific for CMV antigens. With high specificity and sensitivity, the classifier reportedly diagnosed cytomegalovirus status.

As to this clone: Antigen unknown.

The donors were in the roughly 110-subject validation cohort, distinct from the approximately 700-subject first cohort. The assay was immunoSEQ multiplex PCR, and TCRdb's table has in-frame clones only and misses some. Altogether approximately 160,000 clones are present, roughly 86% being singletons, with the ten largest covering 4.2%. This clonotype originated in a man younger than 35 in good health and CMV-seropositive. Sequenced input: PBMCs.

As DNA, the CDR3 is TGCGCCAGCAGTCATTGGGGGCAGGGGGACTACGAGCAGTACTTC. Translated, it gives CASSHWGQGDYEQYF. The V and J genes are TRBV23-1 and TRBJ2-7; 7 positions agree with TRBD1. TRBV23-1 is classed as an ORF, of uncertain function. CDR3 length equals 15 residues. With V trimmed by 3 bases and J by 3 bases, 8 bases remained unmatched.